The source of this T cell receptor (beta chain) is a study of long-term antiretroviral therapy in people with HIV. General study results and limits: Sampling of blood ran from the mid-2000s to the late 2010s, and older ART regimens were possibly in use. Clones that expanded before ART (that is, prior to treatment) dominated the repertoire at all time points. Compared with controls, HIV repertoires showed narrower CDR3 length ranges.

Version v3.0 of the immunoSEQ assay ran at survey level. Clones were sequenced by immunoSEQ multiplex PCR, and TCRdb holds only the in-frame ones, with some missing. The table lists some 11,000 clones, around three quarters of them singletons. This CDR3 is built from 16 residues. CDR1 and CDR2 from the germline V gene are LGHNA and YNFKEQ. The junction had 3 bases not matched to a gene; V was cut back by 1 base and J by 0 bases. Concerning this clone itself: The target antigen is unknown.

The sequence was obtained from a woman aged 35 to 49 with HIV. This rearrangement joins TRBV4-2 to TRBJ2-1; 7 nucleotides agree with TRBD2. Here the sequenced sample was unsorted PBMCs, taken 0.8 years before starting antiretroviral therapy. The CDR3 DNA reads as TGTGCCAGCAGCCAAGGGAGCGGGAACTCCTACAATGAGCAGTTCTTC. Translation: CASSQGSGNSYNEQFF.